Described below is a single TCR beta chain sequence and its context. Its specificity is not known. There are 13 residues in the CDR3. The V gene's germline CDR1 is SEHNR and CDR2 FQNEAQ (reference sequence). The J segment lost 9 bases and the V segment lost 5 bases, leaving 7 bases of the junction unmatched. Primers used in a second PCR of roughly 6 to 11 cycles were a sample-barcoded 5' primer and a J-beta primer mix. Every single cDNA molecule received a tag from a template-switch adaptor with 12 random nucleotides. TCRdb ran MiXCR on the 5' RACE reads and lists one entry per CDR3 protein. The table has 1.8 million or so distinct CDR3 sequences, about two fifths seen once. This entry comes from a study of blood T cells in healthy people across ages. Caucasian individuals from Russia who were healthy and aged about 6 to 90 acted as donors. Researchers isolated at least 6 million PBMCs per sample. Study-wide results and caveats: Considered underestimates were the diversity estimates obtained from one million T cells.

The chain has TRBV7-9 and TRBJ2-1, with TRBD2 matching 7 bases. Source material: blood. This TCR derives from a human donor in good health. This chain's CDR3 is CASSRTSWGEQFF. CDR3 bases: TGTGCCAGCAGCCGGACTAGTTGGGGTGAGCAGTTCTTC. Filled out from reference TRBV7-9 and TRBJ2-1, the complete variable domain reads DTGVSQNPRHKITKRGQNVTFRCDPISEHNRLYWYRQTLGQGPEFLTYFQNEAQLEKSRLLSDRFSAERPKGSFSTLEIQRTEQGDSAMYLCASSRTSWGEQFFGPGTRLTVL.